The 31 T cell receptor beta chains reported below all come from one sample, sequenced in a study of blood T cell repertoires in COVID-19. Generated by immunoSEQ multiplex PCR, the TCRdb table keeps only in-frame clones and is missing some. The table includes about 130,000 clones, about 76% detected once. The sample was peripheral blood. The receptor set was obtained from a woman aged 60-75 years with active or convalescent COVID-19.

The chain links TRBV7-2 to TRBJ2-2, with TRBD1 as a possible D gene (6 bases). Germline CDR1 reads SGHTA; CDR2 reads FQGNSA. Trimming removed 2 bases at V and 3 bases at J, with 16 bases between. The CDR3 covers 17 residues. In nucleotides, the CDR3 is TGTGCCAGCAGCTTAAAAGCGACAGGCTTATACACCGGGGAGCTGTTTTTT. This codes for CASSLKATGLYTGELFF.

This clone was counted once. V usage is TRBV9 and J usage is TRBJ2-3; the D gene is possibly TRBD2 (7 bases). The CDR3 contains 16 residues. Trimming cost V 3 bases and J 1 base, with 15 bases left between them. Per germline, CDR1 SGDLS and CDR2 YYNGEE. CDR3 sequence: CASSAIGGARTDTQYF. For the CDR3, the DNA is TGTGCCAGCAGCGCGATAGGGGGGGCGCGCACAGATACGCAGTATTTT.

The chain joins TRBV9 to TRBJ1-1; weak D call: TRBD1 (6 bases). This CDR3 contains 13 residues. Trimming shortened V by 6 bases and J by 0 bases, and 9 bases separated the two germline ends. Germline V gene sequence: CDR1 SGDLS, CDR2 YYNGEE. The DNA of the CDR3 is TGTGCCAGCACTGGGGGCTTGAACACTGAAGCTTTCTTT. Amino acid sequence: CASTGGLNTEAFF.

The rearrangement uses TRBV19 and TRBJ2-1; 9 bases fit TRBD2. The CDR3 is 14 amino acids. V was clipped by 3 bases and J by 4 bases; unmatched bases: 1. Germline V gene sequence: CDR1 LNHDA, CDR2 SQIVND (reference sequence). CDR3 sequence reads: CASSMTSGYNEQFF. CDR3 DNA sequence: TGTGCCAGTAGTATGACTAGCGGATACAATGAGCAGTTCTTC.

The CDR3 region has the DNA TGCGCCAGCAGCGCGAGGACAGGGGCCGGAAACACCATATATTTT. Amino acid sequence: CASSARTGAGNTIYF. The chain joins TRBV4-1 to TRBJ1-3; 9 bases agree with TRBD1. With V trimmed by 5 bases and J by 4 bases, 6 bases remained unmatched. The CDR3 has 15 residues. The germline gives CDR1 MGHRA, CDR2 YSYEKL.

CDR3 residues: CASRRTGSTNEKLFF. The CDR3 DNA reads TGTGCCAGCAGAAGGACAGGATCAACTAATGAAAAACTGTTTTTT. This chain uses TRBV6-5 with TRBJ1-4; 7 nucleotides align to TRBD1. CDR1 and CDR2 (germline): MNHEY, SVGAGI. This CDR3 has 15 residues. The trim removed 6 bases at V and 0 bases at J, leaving 4 bases unmatched.

This chain links TRBV2 with TRBJ1-4; D gene uncertain. V shed 4 bases and J shed 8 bases, with 17 bases lying between them. The CDR3 is 15 residues long. CDR1 and CDR2 (germline): SNHLY, FYNNEI. CDR3 protein: CASSVREVGREKLFF. CDR3 DNA: TGTGCCAGCAGTGTTCGGGAGGTAGGACGGGAAAAACTGTTTTTT.

The chain is built from TRBV12-3 or TRBV12-4 and TRBJ1-5; no firm D call. V was pared by 5 bases and J by 0 bases, with 5 bases between. The CDR3 totals 13 residues. The CDR3 coding sequence is TGTGCCAGCAGTCGGGGTAGCAATCAGCCCCAGCATTTT. Translated, it gives CASSRGSNQPQHF.

J is TRBJ2-3 and V is TRBV9, with 9 bases that match TRBD1. Germline values: CDR1 SGDLS, CDR2 YYNGEE. Trimming took 1 base from V and 0 from J; bases not matched to a gene: 3. The CDR3 extends over 16 amino acids. CDR3 DNA sequence: TGTGCCAGCAGCGTAATGGACAGGGGTAGCACAGATACGCAGTATTTT. Translated, it gives CASSVMDRGSTDTQYF.

This chain's CDR3 is CASSYPMTRGAETQYF. The CDR3 nucleotides read TGTGCCAGCAGTTACCCGATGACTAGAGGGGCGGAGACCCAGTACTTC. The rearrangement uses TRBV6-6 and TRBJ2-5; possibly TRBD2 for D (6 bases). This CDR3 has 16 residues. The germline V gene has CDR1 MNHNY and CDR2 SVGAGI (reference sequence). V gave up 2 bases and J gave up 5 bases, with 18 bases separating them.

The rearrangement joins TRBV21-1 to TRBJ1-6; the D segment call TRBD1 is taken from the table without a DNA check. TRBV21-1 is termed a pseudogene. This CDR3 has 16 residues. The CDR3 DNA sequence: TGTGCCAGCAAATCAGGGCTTAGCTCCTATAATTCACCCCTCCACTTT. Encoded protein: CASKSGLSSYNSPLHF.

The chain joins TRBV2 to TRBJ1-1; TRBD1 aligns across 7 bases. Germline CDR1 is SNHLY and CDR2 is FYNNEI. The CDR3 is made up of 13 amino acids. With 7 bases clipped from V and 4 bases from J, the junction kept 6 bases outside the gene matches. In DNA form, the CDR3 reads TGTGCCAGCAAGAGACAGGGAGTCACTGAAGCTTTCTTT. Residues: CASKRQGVTEAFF.

This clone has only a few counts. The CDR3 DNA sequence: TGTGCCAGCAGCCAGGCCGGGACTAGTGGTTACGAGCAGTACTTC. It specifies CASSQAGTSGYEQYF. The chain combines TRBV4-2 with TRBJ2-7, with 8 bases matching TRBD2. V was clipped by 3 bases and J by 4 bases; unmatched bases: 8. The CDR3 has 15 residues. Germline assignment: CDR1 LGHNA and CDR2 YNFKEQ.

The V gene is TRBV5-5, the J gene TRBJ1-2; TRBD1 aligns across 11 bases. Trimming at V came to 2 bases and at J to 8 bases, leaving 8 bases not matched to a gene. CDR1 is SGHKS and CDR2 is YYEKEE in the germline V gene (reference sequence). The CDR3 loop spans 15 amino acids. The CDR3 DNA reads as TGTGCCAGCAGCTTAACCGGGACAGGGGGAGGCGGCTACACCTTC. Its translation is CASSLTGTGGGGYTF.

This clone has only a few counts. The rearrangement uses TRBV6-5 and TRBJ2-1, with TRBD1 matching 7 bases. With V trimmed by 6 bases and J by 6 bases, 11 bases remained unmatched. Germline V gene lookup returns CDR1 MNHEY and CDR2 SVGAGI. CDR3 length equals 15 residues. The CDR3 is CASRRQGPGTNEQFF. The CDR3 nucleotides are TGTGCCAGCAGACGACAGGGACCCGGCACCAATGAGCAGTTCTTC.

This rearrangement joins TRBV24-1 to TRBJ2-1, with 7 bases aligning to TRBD2. Germline V gives CDR1 KGHDR, CDR2 SFDVKD. The V and J ends lost 4 bases and 0 bases, in that order; junction bases with no gene match: 8. This CDR3 spans 17 amino acids. CDR3 protein: CATSERSGFGSYNEQFF. CDR3 nucleotide sequence: TGTGCCACCAGTGAACGTAGCGGGTTCGGCTCCTACAATGAGCAGTTCTTC.

The rearrangement joins TRBV9 to TRBJ2-2; the match to TRBD1 covers 10 bases. The length of the CDR3 is 15 residues. Germline V gives CDR1 SGDLS, CDR2 YYNGEE. Losses at the gene ends were 4 bases for V and 11 bases for J; bases not matched to a gene: 11. CDR3 coding DNA: TGTGCCAGCAGCCCACGACAGGGGGCAAGACGAGAGCTGTTTTTT. This codes for CASSPRQGARRELFF.

The chain recombines TRBV28 with TRBJ1-5, with 9 bases that match TRBD1. Germline CDR1 and CDR2: MDHEN and SYDVKM. The V and J ends lost 6 bases and 7 bases, in that order; junction bases with no gene match: 10. The CDR3 contains 15 residues. CDR3 bases: TGTGCCAGCAGCCGAGGACAGGGGTTGGGCCAGCCCCAGCATTTT. Residues: CASSRGQGLGQPQHF.

This chain connects TRBV5-1 to TRBJ2-7; TRBD2 is a possible D gene (5 bases). This CDR3 comprises 15 residues. Between the trimmed V and J ends, which lost 0 bases and 0 bases, there was a span of 10 bases. Germline-derived CDR1 and CDR2 are SGHRS and YFSETQ. The CDR3 DNA sequence: TGCGCCAGCAGCTTGGCTCGTGGGAGCTCCTACGAGCAGTACTTC. It encodes CASSLARGSSYEQYF.

In its sample, this clone was seen once. The chain recombines TRBV6-5 with TRBJ1-2, with 8 bases fitting TRBD1. Germline trimming cut 5 bases from V and 8 bases from J; bases unmatched to any gene: 7. This CDR3 has 13 residues. The germline gives CDR1 MNHEY, CDR2 SVGAGI. The CDR3 nucleotides read TGTGCCAGCAGTCTTGGACAGGGTAAGGGCTACACCTTC. This encodes CASSLGQGKGYTF.

This clone was observed a single time. This rearrangement joins TRBV6-1 to TRBJ1-5; D perhaps matches TRBD1 (5 bases). This CDR3 contains 13 residues. Germline CDR1 is MNHNS and CDR2 is SASEGT. Trimming cost V 5 bases and J 7 bases, with 12 bases left between them. The CDR3: CASSPGGNQPQHF. The CDR3 DNA is TGTGCCAGCAGTCCGGGGGGGAACCAGCCCCAGCATTTT.

This clone showed up just a few times. The chain couples TRBV5-1 to TRBJ2-7; 9 bases line up with TRBD1. Unmatched junction bases numbered 4, after V lost 3 bases and J lost 0 bases. CDR3 length equals 15 residues. Germline loops: CDR1 SGHRS, CDR2 YFSETQ. Here the CDR3 reads CASSYGQGSSYEQYF. CDR3 nucleotide sequence: TGCGCCAGCAGCTACGGACAGGGGTCCTCCTACGAGCAGTACTTC.

The CDR3 region has the DNA TGCGCCAGCAGCAGGACCGGGACAGTCACAGATACGCAGTATTTT. Protein: CASSRTGTVTDTQYF. The chain recombines TRBV5-1 with TRBJ2-3, with 7 bases identical to TRBD1. This CDR3 has 15 amino acids. Trimming cost V 4 bases and J 2 bases; bases outside gene matches: 7. Germline assignment: CDR1 SGHRS and CDR2 YFSETQ.

As DNA, the CDR3 is TGTGCCAGTAGTGGGGGGACAGCCCCAGGGACGCAGTATTTT. It translates to CASSGGTAPGTQYF. The V and J genes are TRBV19 and TRBJ2-3, with D tentatively TRBD1 (7 bases). CDR1 LNHDA and CDR2 SQIVND come from the germline V gene (reference sequence). V was pared by 5 bases and J by 9 bases, with 18 bases between. CDR3 length: 14 amino acids.

The gene calls are TRBV2 and TRBJ1-5, with D unclear. V was pared by 4 bases and J by 1 base, with 14 bases between. The CDR3 length is 16 residues. Germline V gives CDR1 SNHLY, CDR2 FYNNEI. This CDR3 reads CASSGGNGKSNQPQHF. In DNA, the CDR3 is TGTGCCAGCAGTGGAGGGAATGGGAAAAGCAATCAGCCCCAGCATTTT.

The rearrangement uses TRBV18 and TRBJ2-1; possibly TRBD1 for D (5 bases). Trimming pared 2 bases from V and 4 bases from J, leaving 12 bases between. CDR3 length equals 15 residues. CDR1 and CDR2 from the germline V gene are KGHSH and LQKENI. CDR3 nucleotides: TGTGCCAGCTCACCATTACTCCAGGGTTACAATGAGCAGTTCTTC. Protein sequence: CASSPLLQGYNEQFF.

The chain joins TRBV5-1 to TRBJ2-5; 7 bases are a match to TRBD2. CDR1 is SGHRS, CDR2 YFSETQ, per germline. V shed 2 bases, J shed 1 base, and the junction held 2 bases outside the gene matches. CDR3 length: 14 residues. The CDR3 DNA follows: TGCGCCAGCAGCTTCTCTAGCGGCCAAGAGACCCAGTACTTC. Translation: CASSFSSGQETQYF.

The CDR3 sequence is CASSPGSNYGYTF. The DNA for the CDR3 is TGCGCCAGCAGCCCCGGGAGTAACTATGGCTACACCTTC. This chain links TRBV5-1 with TRBJ1-2; D not certain. Trimming left V 4 bases short and J 1 base short, with 8 bases between. Germline V gene sequence: CDR1 SGHRS, CDR2 YFSETQ. The CDR3 consists of 13 residues.

The chain uses TRBV19 and TRBJ2-4; 7 bases fit TRBD2. The V gene's germline CDR1 is LNHDA and CDR2 SQIVND (reference sequence). The CDR3 is made up of 16 amino acids. The ends lost 3 bases at V and 3 bases at J; junction bases unmatched: 8. CDR3 sequence reads: CASSIRWSGVKNIQYF. The CDR3 DNA follows: TGTGCCAGTAGTATCCGGTGGAGCGGGGTCAAAAACATTCAGTACTTC. Together with reference TRBV19 and TRBJ2-4, the CDR3 gives the full variable domain: DGGITQSPKYLFRKEGQNVTLSCEQNLNHDAMYWYRQDPGQGLRLIYYSQIVNDFQKGDIAEGYSVSREKKESFPLTVTSAQKNPTAFYLCASSIRWSGVKNIQYFGAGTRLSVL.

This chain joins TRBV28 and TRBJ2-3, with 8 nucleotides matching TRBD2. CDR1 and CDR2 (germline): MDHEN, SYDVKM. The CDR3 has 17 residues. The V segment lost 4 bases and the J segment 1 base; nucleotides outside the gene matches: 10. The CDR3 DNA sequence: TGTGCCAGCAGTTCTCAGACTAGCGCTTCAGGCACAGATACGCAGTATTTT. It encodes CASSSQTSASGTDTQYF.

Here the CDR3 reads CASSLDQGYNSPLHF. CDR3 DNA: TGTGCCAGCAGCTTAGATCAGGGCTATAATTCACCCCTCCACTTT. The chain combines TRBV7-2 with TRBJ1-6; a possible D gene is TRBD1 (5 bases). This CDR3 has 15 residues. Trimming shortened V by 1 base and J by 3 bases, and 7 bases separated the two germline ends. The germline V gene has CDR1 SGHTA and CDR2 FQGNSA.